This TCR beta chain comes out of a study of cytomegalovirus exposure and HLA in healthy donors. Across the whole study: From donors who were HLA-typed, an early data release held around 80 million unique TCRs. The study, taken as a whole, reports: In a later analysis, DRB1 alleles had the most associated TCRs; HLA-C alleles the fewest. In vitro assays verified that a few CMV-associated chains recognized CMV antigens specifically.

The CDR3 is 15 amino acids. V lost 2 bases and J lost 13; bases outside the gene matches: 9. Germline lookup yields CDR1 MNHEY and CDR2 SVGAGI. This clone was picked up a small number of times. No antigen is known for it. PCR employed 60 Vbeta and 13 Jbeta primers. TCRdb's table, derived via immunoSEQ multiplex PCR, lists solely in-frame clones and lacks some. The sample lists 95,000 to 110,000 clones, under 85% occurring once. The chain recombines TRBV6-5 with TRBJ2-1; 12 bases line up with TRBD2. Sequences were obtained from PBMCs. The clonotype originates from a male donor in good health and CMV-seronegative. CDR3 in amino acids: CASSYVGLAGRAQFF. The CDR3 DNA reads TGTGCCAGCAGTTACGTAGGACTAGCGGGACGGGCCCAGTTCTTC.